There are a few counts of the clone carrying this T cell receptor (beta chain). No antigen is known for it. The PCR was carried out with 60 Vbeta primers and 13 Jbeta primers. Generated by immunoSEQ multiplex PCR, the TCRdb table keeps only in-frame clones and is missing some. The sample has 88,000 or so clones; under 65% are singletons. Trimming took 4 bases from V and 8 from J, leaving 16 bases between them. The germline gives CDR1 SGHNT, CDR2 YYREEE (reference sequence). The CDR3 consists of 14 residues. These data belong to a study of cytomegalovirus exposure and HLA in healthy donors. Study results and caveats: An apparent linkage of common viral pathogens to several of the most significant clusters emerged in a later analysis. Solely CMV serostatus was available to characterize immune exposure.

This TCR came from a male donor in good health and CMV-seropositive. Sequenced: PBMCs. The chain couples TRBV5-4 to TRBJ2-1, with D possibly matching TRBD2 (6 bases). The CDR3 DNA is TGTGCCAGCAGCCGTAGCGGCCCCGGGGATGAGCAGTTCTTC. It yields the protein CASSRSGPGDEQFF. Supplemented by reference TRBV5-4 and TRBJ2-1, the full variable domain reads ETGVTQSPTHLIKTRGQQVTLRCSSQSGHNTVSWYQQALGQGPQFIFQYYREEENGRGNFPPRFSGLQFPNYSSELNVNALELDDSALYLCASSRSGPGDEQFFGPGTRLTVL.